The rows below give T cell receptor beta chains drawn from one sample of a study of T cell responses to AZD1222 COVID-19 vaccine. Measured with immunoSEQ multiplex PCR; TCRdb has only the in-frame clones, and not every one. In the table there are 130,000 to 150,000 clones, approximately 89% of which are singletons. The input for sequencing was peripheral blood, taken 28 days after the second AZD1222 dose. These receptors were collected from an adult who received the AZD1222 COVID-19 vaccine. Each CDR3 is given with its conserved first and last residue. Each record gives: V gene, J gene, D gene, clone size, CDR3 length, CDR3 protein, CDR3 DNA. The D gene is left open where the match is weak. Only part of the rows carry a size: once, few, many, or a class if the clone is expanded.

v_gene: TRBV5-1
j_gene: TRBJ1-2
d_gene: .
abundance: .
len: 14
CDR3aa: CASSLNGRLTGYTF
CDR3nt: TGCGCCAGCAGCTTGAATGGACGGCTAACTGGCTACACCTTC

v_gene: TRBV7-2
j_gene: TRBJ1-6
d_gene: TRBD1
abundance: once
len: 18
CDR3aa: CASSLDSGTGKKNSPLHF
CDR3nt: TGTGCCAGCAGCTTAGATAGCGGGACAGGGAAAAAGAATTCACCCCTCCACTTT

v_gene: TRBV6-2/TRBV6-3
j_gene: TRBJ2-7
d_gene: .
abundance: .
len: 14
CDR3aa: CASSSPQESYEQYF
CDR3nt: TGTGCCAGCAGTTCTCCCCAGGAATCCTACGAGCAGTACTTC

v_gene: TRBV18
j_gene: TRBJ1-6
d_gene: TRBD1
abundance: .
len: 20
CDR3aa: CASSPLGQAGFGSYNSPLHF
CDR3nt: TGTGCCAGCTCACCACTGGGACAGGCGGGTTTTGGCTCCTATAATTCACCCCTCCACTTT

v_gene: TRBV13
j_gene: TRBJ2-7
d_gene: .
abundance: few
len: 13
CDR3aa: CASSLGLSYEQYF
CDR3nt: TGTGCCAGCAGCTTAGGCTTGTCCTACGAGCAGTACTTC

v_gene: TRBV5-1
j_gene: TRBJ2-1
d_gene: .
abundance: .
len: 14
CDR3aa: CASNGGPAGNEQFF
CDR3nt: TGCGCCAGCAACGGCGGCCCGGCGGGAAATGAGCAGTTCTTC

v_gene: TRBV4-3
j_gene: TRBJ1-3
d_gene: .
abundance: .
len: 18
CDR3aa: CASSQGLGRASSGNTIYF
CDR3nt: TGCGCCAGCAGCCAAGGTCTGGGCAGGGCGAGCTCTGGAAACACCATATATTTT

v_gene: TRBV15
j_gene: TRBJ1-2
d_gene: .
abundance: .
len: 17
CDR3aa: CATSREPQPGRVIGYTF
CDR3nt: TGTGCCACCAGCAGAGAACCTCAACCGGGTAGGGTTATTGGCTACACCTTC

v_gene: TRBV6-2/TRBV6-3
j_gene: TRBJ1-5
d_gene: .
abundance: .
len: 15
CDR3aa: CASSPPGDSNQPQHF
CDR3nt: TGTGCCAGCAGCCCCCCCGGGGATAGCAATCAGCCCCAGCATTTT

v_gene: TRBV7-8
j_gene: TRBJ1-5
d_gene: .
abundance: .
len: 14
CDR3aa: CASSLRAAGQPQHF
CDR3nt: TGTGCCAGCAGCTTACGAGCGGCCGGTCAGCCCCAGCATTTT

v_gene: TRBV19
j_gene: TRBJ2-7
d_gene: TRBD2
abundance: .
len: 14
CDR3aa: CASSSAGYSYEQYF
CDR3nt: TGTGCCAGTAGTTCAGCGGGGTACTCCTACGAGCAGTACTTC

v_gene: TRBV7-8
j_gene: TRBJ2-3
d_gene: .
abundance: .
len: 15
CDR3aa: CASSPRAQRGDTQYF
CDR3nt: TGTGCCAGCAGCCCCCGGGCCCAGAGGGGAGATACGCAGTATTTT

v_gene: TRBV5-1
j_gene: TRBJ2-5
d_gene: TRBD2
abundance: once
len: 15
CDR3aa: CASRRVGDYRETQYF
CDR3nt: TGCGCCAGCAGAAGGGTCGGGGACTATCGGGAGACCCAGTACTTC

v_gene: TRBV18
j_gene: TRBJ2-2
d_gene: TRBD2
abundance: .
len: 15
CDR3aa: CASSPGGGITGELFF
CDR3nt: TGTGCCAGCTCACCGGGCGGGGGAATCACCGGGGAGCTGTTTTTT

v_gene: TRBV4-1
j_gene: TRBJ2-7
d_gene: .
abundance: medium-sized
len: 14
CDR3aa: CASSQDKGMGEQYF
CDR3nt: TGCGCCAGCAGCCAAGATAAAGGGATGGGCGAGCAGTACTTC

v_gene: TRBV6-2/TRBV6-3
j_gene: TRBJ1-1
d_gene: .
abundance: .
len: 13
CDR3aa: CASSTGNFAEAFF
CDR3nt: TGTGCCAGCAGTACAGGGAATTTTGCTGAAGCTTTCTTT

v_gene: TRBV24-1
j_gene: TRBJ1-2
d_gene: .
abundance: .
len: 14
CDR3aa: CATSDGGGRYGYTF
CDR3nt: TGTGCCACCAGTGATGGGGGGGGCCGGTATGGCTACACCTTC

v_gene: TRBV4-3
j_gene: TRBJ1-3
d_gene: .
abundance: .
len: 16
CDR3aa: CASSQDLPGHGNTIYF
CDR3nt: TGCGCCAGCAGCCAAGATTTGCCAGGGCACGGAAACACCATATATTTT

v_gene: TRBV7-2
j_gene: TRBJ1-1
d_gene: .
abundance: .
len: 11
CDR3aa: CASSRGVEAFF
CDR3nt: TGTGCCAGCAGCCGGGGGGTGGAAGCTTTCTTT

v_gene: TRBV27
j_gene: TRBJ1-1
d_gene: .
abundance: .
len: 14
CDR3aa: CASTNRAGNTEAFF
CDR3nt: TGTGCCAGCACAAACAGGGCCGGTAACACTGAAGCTTTCTTT

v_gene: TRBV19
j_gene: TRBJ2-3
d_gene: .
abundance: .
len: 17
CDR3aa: CASSIARGGSGSDTQYF
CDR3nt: TGTGCCAGTAGTATCGCCAGGGGTGGTTCTGGATCAGATACGCAGTATTTT

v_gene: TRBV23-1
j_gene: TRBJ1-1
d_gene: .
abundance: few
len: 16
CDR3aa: CASSLLPLQGYTEAFF
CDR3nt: TGCGCCAGCAGTCTACTACCCCTGCAGGGATACACTGAAGCTTTCTTT

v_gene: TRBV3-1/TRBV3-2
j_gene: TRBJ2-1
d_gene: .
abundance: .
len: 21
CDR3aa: CASSPAGQALEGRKVDGEQFF
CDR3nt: TGTGCCAGCAGCCCAGCAGGACAAGCCCTAGAGGGGCGGAAAGTCGACGGTGAGCAGTTCTTC

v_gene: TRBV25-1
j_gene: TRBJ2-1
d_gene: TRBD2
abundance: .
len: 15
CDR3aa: CASNTGTSSYNEQFF
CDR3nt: TGTGCCAGCAACACCGGGACTAGCTCCTACAATGAGCAGTTCTTC

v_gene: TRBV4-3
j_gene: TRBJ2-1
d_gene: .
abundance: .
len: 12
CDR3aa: CASSHTVRDPFF
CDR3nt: TGCGCCAGCAGTCACACGGTCAGGGATCCGTTCTTC

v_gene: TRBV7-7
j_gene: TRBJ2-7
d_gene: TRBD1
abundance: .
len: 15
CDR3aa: CASSSGQGAGYEQYF
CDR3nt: TGTGCTAGCAGCTCAGGACAGGGGGCAGGCTACGAGCAGTACTTC

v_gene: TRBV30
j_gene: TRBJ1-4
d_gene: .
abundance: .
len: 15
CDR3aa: CAWSPIQGIGEKLFF
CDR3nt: TGTGCCTGGAGTCCCATACAAGGGATTGGTGAAAAACTGTTTTTT

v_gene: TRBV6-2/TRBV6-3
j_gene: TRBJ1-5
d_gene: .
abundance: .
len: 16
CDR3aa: CASSYSGARVDQPQHF
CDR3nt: TGTGCCAGCAGTTATTCGGGGGCGCGGGTGGATCAGCCCCAGCATTTT

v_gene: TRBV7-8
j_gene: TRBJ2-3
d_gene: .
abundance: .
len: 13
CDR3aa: CASSLGVGDTQYF
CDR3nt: TGTGCCAGCAGCTTAGGAGTAGGGGATACGCAGTATTTT

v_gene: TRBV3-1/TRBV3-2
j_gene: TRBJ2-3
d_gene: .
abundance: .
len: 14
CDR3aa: CASSQYEGSDTQYF
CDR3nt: TGTGCCAGCAGCCAATATGAAGGATCAGATACGCAGTATTTT

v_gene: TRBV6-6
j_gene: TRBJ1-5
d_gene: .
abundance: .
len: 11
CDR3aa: CASSLGGGQHF
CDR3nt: TGTGCCAGCAGTCTCGGGGGGGGCCAGCATTTT

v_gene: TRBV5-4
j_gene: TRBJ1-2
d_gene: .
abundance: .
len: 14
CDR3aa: CASSLGMGAYGYTF
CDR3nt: TGTGCCAGCAGCTTGGGTATGGGGGCTTATGGCTACACCTTC

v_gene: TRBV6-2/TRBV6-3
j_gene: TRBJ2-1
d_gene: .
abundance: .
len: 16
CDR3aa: CASSYSPGLTYNEQFF
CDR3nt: TGTGCCAGCAGTTACTCGCCGGGCCTAACCTACAATGAGCAGTTCTTC

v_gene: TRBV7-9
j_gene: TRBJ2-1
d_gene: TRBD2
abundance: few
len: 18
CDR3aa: CASSLPRRLAGQNNEQFF
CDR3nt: TGTGCCAGCAGCTTACCGCGCCGACTAGCGGGGCAGAACAATGAGCAGTTCTTC

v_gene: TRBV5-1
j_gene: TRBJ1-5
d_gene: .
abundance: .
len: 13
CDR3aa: CASSFSGGQPQHF
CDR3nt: TGCGCCAGCAGCTTTTCAGGTGGTCAGCCCCAGCATTTT

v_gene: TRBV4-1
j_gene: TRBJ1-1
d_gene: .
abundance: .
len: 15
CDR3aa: CASSHLLEPRGEAFF
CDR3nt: TGCGCCAGCAGCCACCTCTTAGAACCCCGCGGTGAAGCTTTCTTT

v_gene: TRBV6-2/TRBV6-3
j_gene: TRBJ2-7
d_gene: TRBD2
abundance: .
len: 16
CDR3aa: CASSWLTTGGTYEQYF
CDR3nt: TGTGCCAGCAGTTGGCTCACGACCGGGGGGACCTACGAGCAGTACTTC

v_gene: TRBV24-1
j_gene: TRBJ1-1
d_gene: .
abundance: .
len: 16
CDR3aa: CATRPGAMDGNTEAFF
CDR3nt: TGTGCCACCCGCCCGGGGGCAATGGACGGGAACACTGAAGCTTTCTTT

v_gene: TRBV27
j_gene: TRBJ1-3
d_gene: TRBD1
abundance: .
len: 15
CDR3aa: CASSLGQGRGNTIYF
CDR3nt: TGTGCCAGCAGTTTGGGACAGGGAAGAGGAAACACCATATATTTT

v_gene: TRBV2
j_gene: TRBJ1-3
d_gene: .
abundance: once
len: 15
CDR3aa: CASSFRVGAGNTIYF
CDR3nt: TGTGCCAGCAGTTTCAGGGTCGGAGCTGGAAACACCATATATTTT

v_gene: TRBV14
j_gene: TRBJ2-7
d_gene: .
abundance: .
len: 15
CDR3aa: CASSQNAGLYYEQYF
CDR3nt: TGTGCCAGCAGCCAGAATGCGGGGCTCTACTACGAGCAGTACTTC

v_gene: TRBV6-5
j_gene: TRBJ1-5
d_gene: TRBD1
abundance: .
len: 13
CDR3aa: CASGPGQNQPQHF
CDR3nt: TGTGCCAGCGGACCGGGACAGAATCAGCCCCAGCATTTT

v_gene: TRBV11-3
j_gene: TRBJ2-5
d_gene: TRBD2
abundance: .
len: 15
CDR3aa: CASSMGLAAQETQYF
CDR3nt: TGTGCCAGCAGCATGGGACTAGCGGCACAAGAGACCCAGTACTTC

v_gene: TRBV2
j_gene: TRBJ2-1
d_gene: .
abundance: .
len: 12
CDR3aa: CASTPGRGEQFF
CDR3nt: TGTGCCAGCACCCCTGGTCGAGGTGAGCAGTTCTTC

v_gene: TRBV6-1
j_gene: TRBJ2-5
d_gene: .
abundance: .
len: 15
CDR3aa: CASSEEAGAQETQYF
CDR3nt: TGTGCCAGCAGTGAAGAGGCAGGAGCTCAAGAGACCCAGTACTTC

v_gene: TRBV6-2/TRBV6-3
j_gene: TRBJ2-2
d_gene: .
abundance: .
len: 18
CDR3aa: CASSYPTIAELNTGELFF
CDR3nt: TGTGCCAGCAGTTACCCCACCATAGCAGAATTGAACACCGGGGAGCTGTTTTTT

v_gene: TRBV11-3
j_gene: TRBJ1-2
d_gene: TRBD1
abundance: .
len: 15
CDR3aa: CASSSRQGNPYGYTF
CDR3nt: TGTGCCAGCAGCTCCCGACAGGGCAACCCCTATGGCTACACCTTC

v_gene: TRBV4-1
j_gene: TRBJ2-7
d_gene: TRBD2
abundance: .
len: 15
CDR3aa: CASSQVLAASYEQYF
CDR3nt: TGCGCCAGCAGCCAGGTACTAGCGGCCTCCTACGAGCAGTACTTC

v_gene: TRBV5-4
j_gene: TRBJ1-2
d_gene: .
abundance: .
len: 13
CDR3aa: CASSLASTYGYTF
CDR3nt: TGTGCCAGCAGCTTGGCCTCGACCTATGGCTACACCTTC

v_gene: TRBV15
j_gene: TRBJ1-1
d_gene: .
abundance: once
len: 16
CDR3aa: CATSRDRMGANTEAFF
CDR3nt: TGTGCCACCAGCAGAGATCGGATGGGGGCGAACACTGAAGCTTTCTTT